These 5 T cell receptor beta chains originate from one sample sequenced in a study of shared clonotypes between healthy human individuals. TCRdb's copy holds only in-frame clones and misses some; the assay was immunoSEQ multiplex PCR. The table includes about 700,000 clones, around 90% detected once. Naive CD8 cells were CD45RO-negative, positively selected for CCR7, excluding terminally differentiated effector memory CD45RA+ cells. The sequencing sample was made of naive CD8+ T cells sorted from blood. All receptors come from a man in his thirties or forties in good health.

This chain uses TRBV13 with TRBJ2-1; 11 bases are a match to TRBD2. This CDR3 region has 19 residues. V lost 4 bases and J lost 0; bases outside the gene matches: 11. Germline assignment: CDR1 PRHDT and CDR2 FYEKMQ (reference sequence). The DNA for the CDR3 is TGTGCCAGCAGCTCCCACATGGGACTAGCGGAAAACTCCTACAATGAGCAGTTCTTC. This gives the protein CASSSHMGLAENSYNEQFF.

The J gene is TRBJ1-2, the V gene TRBV13; D is ambiguous. Germline lookup yields CDR1 PRHDT and CDR2 FYEKMQ (reference sequence). The CDR3 extends over 16 amino acids. Trimming left V 6 bases short and J 8 bases short, with 25 bases between. This chain's CDR3 is CASRSNSGRPNEGYTF. The CDR3 nucleotides read TGTGCCAGCAGGTCCAACTCCGGGAGACCAAATGAGGGCTACACCTTC.

This clone showed up just a few times. The chain uses TRBV27 and TRBJ2-7; TRBD2 agrees at 10 bases. J gave up 4 bases and V 5 bases, and 8 bases lay outside the gene matches. The CDR3 runs 15 residues. Looked up from germline, CDR1 is MNHEY and CDR2 is SMNVEV (reference sequence). The CDR3 nucleotides read TGTGCCAGCAGTCTCACACTAGCGGGGTATTACGAGCAGTACTTC. It is translated as CASSLTLAGYYEQYF.

The CDR3 here is CASSLDTSGSYEQYF. CDR3 DNA sequence: TGTGCCAGCAGCTTAGACACTAGCGGCTCCTACGAGCAGTACTTC. V gene TRBV7-7 combines with J gene TRBJ2-7; 8 positions match TRBD2. This CDR3 spans 15 amino acids. V lost 1 base, J lost 0 bases, and 2 bases stayed unmatched. CDR1 and CDR2 from the germline V gene are SSHAT and FNYEAQ (reference sequence).

The chain recombines TRBV13 with TRBJ2-7, with 7 bases fitting TRBD1. CDR3 size: 16 residues. The V and J ends lost 5 bases and 3 bases, in that order; junction bases with no gene match: 13. CDR1 is PRHDT, CDR2 FYEKMQ, per germline (reference sequence). The CDR3 DNA sequence: TGTGCCAGCAGCCCCATCTCCACCGGGACAGACTACGAGCAGTACTTC. This gives the protein CASSPISTGTDYEQYF.